The clone carrying this T cell receptor (beta chain) was picked up one time. Its antigen is currently unknown. This sample was included in a study of regulatory and conventional T cells in RAG deficiency. Findings and limits, study-wide: Other subsets showed about 9-fold reductions, but Treg unique TCR beta sequences fell about 100-fold in these patients.

The CDR3 contains 13 residues. The germline CDR1 and CDR2 sequences are GTSNPN and SVGIG (reference sequence). Trimming stripped 8 bases from V and 2 bases from J, with 12 bases between. The sorted regulatory T cells were CD4+, CD25-high and CD127-low, with genomic DNA sequenced. Sequencing used immunoSEQ multiplex PCR; TCRdb keeps in-frame clones, though not all of them. The sample comprises about 7,100 clones, around nine tenths of which are singletons, and approximately 1.5% rests with the top ten. The sample was also linked to a second study, of regulatory T cells. That paper notes: The PCR used 52 TRBV and 13 TRBJ primers. Regulatory T cells showed the strongest V-J pair restriction and V/J gene skewing among patient repertoires.

The V gene is TRBV30, the J gene TRBJ2-2; D might be TRBD2 (6 bases). This sequence originates from a human donor in good health. The sample consisted of CD127- CD25+ CD4+ Tregs sorted from blood. As DNA, the CDR3 is TGTGCCGGGGACTTCCGAAACACCGGGGAGCTGTTTTTT. Protein: CAGDFRNTGELFF. Looking up the rest from reference TRBV30 and TRBJ2-2 gives the full variable domain: SQTIHQWPATLVQPVGSPLSLECTVEGTSNPNLYWYRQAAGRGLQLLFYSVGIGQISSEVPQNLSASRPQDRQFILSSKKLLLSDSGFYLCAGDFRNTGELFFGEGSRLTVL.